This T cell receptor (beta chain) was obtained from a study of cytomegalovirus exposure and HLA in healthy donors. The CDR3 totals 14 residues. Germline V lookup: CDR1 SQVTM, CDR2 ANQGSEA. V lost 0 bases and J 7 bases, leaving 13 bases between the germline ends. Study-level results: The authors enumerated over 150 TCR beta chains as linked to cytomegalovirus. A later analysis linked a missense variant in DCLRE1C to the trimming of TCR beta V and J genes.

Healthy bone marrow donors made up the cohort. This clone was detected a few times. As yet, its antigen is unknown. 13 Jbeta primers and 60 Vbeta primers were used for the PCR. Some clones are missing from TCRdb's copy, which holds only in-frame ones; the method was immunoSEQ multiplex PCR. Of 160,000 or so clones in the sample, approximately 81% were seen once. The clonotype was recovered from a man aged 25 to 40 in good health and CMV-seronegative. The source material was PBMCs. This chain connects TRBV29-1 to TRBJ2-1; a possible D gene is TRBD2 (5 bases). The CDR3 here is CSVEDLRAWNEQFF. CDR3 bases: TGCAGCGTTGAAGATTTGAGGGCTTGGAATGAGCAGTTCTTC.